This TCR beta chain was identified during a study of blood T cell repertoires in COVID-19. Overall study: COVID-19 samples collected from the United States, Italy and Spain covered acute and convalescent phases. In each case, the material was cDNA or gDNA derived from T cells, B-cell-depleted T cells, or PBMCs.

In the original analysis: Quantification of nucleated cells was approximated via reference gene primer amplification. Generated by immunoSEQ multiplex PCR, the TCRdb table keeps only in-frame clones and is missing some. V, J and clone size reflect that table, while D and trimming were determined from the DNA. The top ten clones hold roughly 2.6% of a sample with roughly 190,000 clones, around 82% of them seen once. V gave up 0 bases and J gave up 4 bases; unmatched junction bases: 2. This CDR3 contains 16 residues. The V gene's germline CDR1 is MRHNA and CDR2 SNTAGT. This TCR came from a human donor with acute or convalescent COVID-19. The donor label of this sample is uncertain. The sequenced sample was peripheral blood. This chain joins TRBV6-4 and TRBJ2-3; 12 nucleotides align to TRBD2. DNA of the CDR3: TGTGCCAGCAGTGACTCGGCTAGCGGGGGGGCAGATACGCAGTATTTT. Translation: CASSDSASGGADTQYF.